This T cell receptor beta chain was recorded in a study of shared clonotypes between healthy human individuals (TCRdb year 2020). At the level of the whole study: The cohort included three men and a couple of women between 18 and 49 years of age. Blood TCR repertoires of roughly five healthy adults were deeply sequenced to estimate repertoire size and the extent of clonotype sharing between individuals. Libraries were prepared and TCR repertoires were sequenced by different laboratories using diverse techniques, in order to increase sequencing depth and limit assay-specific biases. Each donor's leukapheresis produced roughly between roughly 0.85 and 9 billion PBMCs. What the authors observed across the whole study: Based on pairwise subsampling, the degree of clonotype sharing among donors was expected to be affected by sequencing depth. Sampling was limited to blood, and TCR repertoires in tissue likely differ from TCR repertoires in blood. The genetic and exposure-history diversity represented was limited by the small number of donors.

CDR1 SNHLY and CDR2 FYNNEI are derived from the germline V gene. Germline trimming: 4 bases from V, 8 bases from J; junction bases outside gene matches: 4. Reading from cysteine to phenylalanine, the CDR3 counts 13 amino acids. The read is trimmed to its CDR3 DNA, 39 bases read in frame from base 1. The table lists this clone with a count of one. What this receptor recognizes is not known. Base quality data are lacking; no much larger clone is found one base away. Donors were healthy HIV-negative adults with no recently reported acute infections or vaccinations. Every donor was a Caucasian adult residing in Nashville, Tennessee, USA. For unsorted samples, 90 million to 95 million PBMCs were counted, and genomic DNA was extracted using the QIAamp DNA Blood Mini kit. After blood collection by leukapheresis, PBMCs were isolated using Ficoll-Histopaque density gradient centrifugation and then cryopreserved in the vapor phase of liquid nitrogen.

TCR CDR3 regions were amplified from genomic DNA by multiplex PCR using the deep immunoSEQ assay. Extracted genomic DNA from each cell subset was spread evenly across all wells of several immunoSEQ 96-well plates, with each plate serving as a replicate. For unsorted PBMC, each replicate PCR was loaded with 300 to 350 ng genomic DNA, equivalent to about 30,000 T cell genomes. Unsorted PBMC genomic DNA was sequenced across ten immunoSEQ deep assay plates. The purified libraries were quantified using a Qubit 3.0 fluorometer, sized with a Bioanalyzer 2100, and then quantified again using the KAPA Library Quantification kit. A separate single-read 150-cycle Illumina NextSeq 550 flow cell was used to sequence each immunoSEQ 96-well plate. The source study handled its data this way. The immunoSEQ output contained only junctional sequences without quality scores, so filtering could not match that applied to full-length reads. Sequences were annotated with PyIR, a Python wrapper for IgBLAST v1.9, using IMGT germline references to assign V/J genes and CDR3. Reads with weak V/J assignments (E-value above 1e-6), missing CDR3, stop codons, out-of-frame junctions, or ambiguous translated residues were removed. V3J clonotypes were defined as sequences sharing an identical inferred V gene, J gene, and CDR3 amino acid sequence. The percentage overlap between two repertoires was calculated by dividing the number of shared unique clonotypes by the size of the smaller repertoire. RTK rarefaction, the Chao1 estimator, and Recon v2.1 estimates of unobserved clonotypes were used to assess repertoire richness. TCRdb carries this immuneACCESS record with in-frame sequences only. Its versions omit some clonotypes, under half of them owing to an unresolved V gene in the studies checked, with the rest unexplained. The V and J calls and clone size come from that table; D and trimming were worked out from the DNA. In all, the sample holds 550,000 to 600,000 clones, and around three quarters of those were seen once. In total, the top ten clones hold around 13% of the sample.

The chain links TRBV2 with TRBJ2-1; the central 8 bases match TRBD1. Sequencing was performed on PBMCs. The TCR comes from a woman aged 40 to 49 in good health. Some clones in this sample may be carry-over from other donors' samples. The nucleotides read TGTGCCAGCAGTGTTGGACAGGGCCATGAGCAGTTCTTC. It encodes CASSVGQGHEQFF. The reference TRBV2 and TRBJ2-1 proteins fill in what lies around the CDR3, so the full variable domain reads EPEVTQTPSHQVTQMGQEVILRCVPISNHLYFYWYRQILGQKVEFLVSFYNNEISEKSEIFDDQFSVERPDGSNFTLKIRSTKLEDSAMYFCASSVGQGHEQFFGPGTRLTVL.